This entry features one T cell receptor (beta chain) sequence. The entry originates in a study of cytomegalovirus exposure and HLA in healthy donors. This CDR3 has 13 residues. Per the germline V gene, CDR1 is SGHRS and CDR2 is YFSETQ. The V end was cut by 0 bases, the J end by 5 bases, with 5 bases between. Vbeta (60) and Jbeta (13) primers were used in the PCR. Assay used: immunoSEQ multiplex PCR; TCRdb lists only in-frame clones, some missing. This sample has under 200,000 clones, with roughly four fifths found just once. Sequenced sample: PBMCs. This receptor was identified in a male donor in good health and CMV-seropositive. The V gene is TRBV5-1, the J gene TRBJ1-4; D is unresolved. DNA for the CDR3: TGCGCCAGCAGCTTGGCCAGAAATGAAAAACTGTTTTTT. This gives the protein CASSLARNEKLFF.